This T cell receptor beta chain was observed in a study of monozygotic twins with cystic fibrosis. Turning to the study itself: Libraries were built from approximately 3 micrograms of fragmented DNA using about 16 PCR cycles. The study, taken as a whole, reports: Co-twins had the most similar V usage for 13 of 16 pairs, J for 8.

Produced via immunoSEQ multiplex PCR; TCRdb's table is partial and in-frame only. The sample consists of about 32,000 clones, more than 85% of them appearing once. This CDR3 spans 16 amino acids. Germline trimming cut 4 bases from V and 4 bases from J; bases unmatched to any gene: 9. Germline CDR1 and CDR2: MDHEN and SYDVKM. Note on this clone: Its antigen is unidentified.

This sequence originates from a girl aged 2-9 years with cystic fibrosis. The sample was blood. This chain connects TRBV28 to TRBJ2-1; 8 bases match TRBD2. CDR3 in DNA: TGTGCCAGCAGTTCATCCGGGGTAGCGGGATACAATGAGCAGTTCTTC. This encodes CASSSSGVAGYNEQFF.